The 8 T cell receptor beta chains presented below share a single source sample, sequenced in a study of vaccination and CD4 T cells after COVID-19. The treatment denotes: roughly 11-day PBMC culture with coronavirus spike peptide pools or control peptides (ViraFEST assay). Samples of CD4+ T cells were obtained from the unexposed donor before the COVID-19 pandemic (2011-2018). The assay that was used to sequence DNA from cultured CD4+ T cells was the Oncomine TCR Beta short-read assay. TCRdb called the PCR reads again in MiXCR, with one record for every CDR3 protein. This sample has 9,000 to 10,000 distinct CDR3 sequences, with about 44% found just once. These receptors' targets are unknown. Sample: CD4+ T cells from blood, cultured in vitro. These receptors were collected from a human donor in good health.

The chain carries TRBV5-4 and TRBJ2-2, with 7 bases lining up with TRBD1. CDR1 is SGHNT, CDR2 YYREEE, per germline (reference sequence). The CDR3 extends over 15 amino acids. V was clipped by 2 bases and J by 1 base; unmatched bases: 2. CDR3 nucleotide sequence: TGTGCCAGCAGCTTACAGGGGCTGAACACCGGGGAGCTGTTTTTT. It codes for CASSLQGLNTGELFF. The full variable domain, its missing parts supplied by reference TRBV5-4 and TRBJ2-2, is ETGVTQSPTHLIKTRGQQVTLRCSSQSGHNTVSWYQQALGQGPQFIFQYYREEENGRGNFPPRFSGLQFPNYSSELNVNALELDDSALYLCASSLQGLNTGELFFGEGSRLTVL.

This clonotype appeared a single time. This rearrangement joins TRBV28 to TRBJ1-2; 7 bases line up with TRBD1. CDR1 and CDR2 from the germline V gene are MDHEN and SYDVKM. Trimming removed 5 bases from V and 0 bases from J; junction bases left unmatched: 6. The CDR3 runs to 15 residues. This CDR3 is CASSPSGGANYGYTF. The CDR3 DNA follows: TGTGCCAGCAGTCCGTCAGGGGGAGCTAACTATGGCTACACCTTC.

The gene calls are TRBV25-1 and TRBJ2-5, with a weak D call TRBD2 (5 bases). CDR3 length: 15 amino acids. From germline, CDR1 is MGHDK and CDR2 SYGVNS. V lost 8 bases to trimming and J lost 2 bases, with 18 bases between them. Here the CDR3 DNA reads TGTGCCAGCCAAGCCTTTTCGGGGAAACAAGAGACCCAGTACTTC. Its protein product is CASQAFSGKQETQYF. Full variable domain (outside the CDR3, taken from reference TRBV25-1 and TRBJ2-5): EADIYQTPRYLVIGTGKKITLECSQTMGHDKMYWYQQDPGMELHLIHYSYGVNSTEKGDLSSESTVSRIRTEHFPLTLESARPSHTSQYLCASQAFSGKQETQYFGPGTRLLVL.

The chain employs TRBV9 and TRBJ2-7, with TRBD1 as a possible D gene (6 bases). Per the germline V gene, CDR1 is SGDLS and CDR2 is YYNGEE. V was pared by 3 bases and J by 4 bases, with 11 bases between. This CDR3 has 13 amino acids. CDR3 bases: TGTGCCAGCAGCGCTGACCAGGGGTACGAGCAGTACTTC. The encoded protein is CASSADQGYEQYF.

The chain is built from TRBV2 and TRBJ1-1; D gene uncertain. The germline gives CDR1 SNHLY, CDR2 FYNNEI. The CDR3 spans 16 residues. The V end was cut by 3 bases, the J end by 0 bases, with 14 bases between. Here the CDR3 reads CASSDRMGTMNTEAFF. CDR3 sequence (DNA): TGTGCCAGCAGTGACAGGATGGGAACTATGAACACTGAAGCTTTCTTT.

V gene TRBV6-1 combines with J gene TRBJ2-7, with a weak D call TRBD1 (5 bases). Germline CDR1 is MNHNS and CDR2 is SASEGT. The CDR3 consists of 13 residues. Trimming took off 8 bases at V and 4 bases at J, with 15 bases between the two ends. The CDR3 DNA is TGTGCCAGCCGAACGGTGGGGCGTTACGAGCAGTACTTC. Translated, it gives CASRTVGRYEQYF.

A few counts support this clonotype. The chain employs TRBV30 and TRBJ2-7, with D maybe TRBD2 (5 bases). The germline V and J ends were trimmed by 4 bases and 0 bases, with 13 bases remaining between them. The CDR3 runs to 14 residues. In germline, CDR1 is GTSNPN, CDR2 SVGIG (reference sequence). The CDR3 is CAWKKRRSSYEQYF. In nucleotides, the CDR3 is TGTGCCTGGAAAAAGCGGAGGAGCTCCTACGAGCAGTACTTC.

This chain joins TRBV6-2 or TRBV6-3 and TRBJ2-5; unclear D gene. In germline, CDR1 is MNHEY, CDR2 SVGEGT. Trimming removed 9 bases from V and 5 bases from J, with 13 bases in between. The CDR3 covers 12 residues. The CDR3 region has the DNA TGTGCCAGTACAAGTTATAGGGAGACCCAGTACTTC. Protein product: CASTSYRETQYF.